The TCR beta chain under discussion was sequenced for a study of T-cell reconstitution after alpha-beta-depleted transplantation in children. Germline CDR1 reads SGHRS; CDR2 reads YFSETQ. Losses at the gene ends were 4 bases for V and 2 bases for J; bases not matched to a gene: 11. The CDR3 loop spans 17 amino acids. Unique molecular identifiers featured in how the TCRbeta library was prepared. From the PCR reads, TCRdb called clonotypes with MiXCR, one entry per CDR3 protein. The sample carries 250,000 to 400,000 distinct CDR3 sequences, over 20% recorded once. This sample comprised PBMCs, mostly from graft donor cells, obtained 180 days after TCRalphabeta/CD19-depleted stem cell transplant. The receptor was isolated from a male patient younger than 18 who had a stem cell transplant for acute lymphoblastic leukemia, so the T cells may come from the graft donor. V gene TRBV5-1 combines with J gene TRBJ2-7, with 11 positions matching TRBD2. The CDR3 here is CASSVNLGLAGAYEQYF. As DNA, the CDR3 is TGCGCCAGCAGCGTGAATCTTGGACTAGCGGGTGCCTACGAGCAGTACTTC. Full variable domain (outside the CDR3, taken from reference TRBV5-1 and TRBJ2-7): KAGVTQTPRYLIKTRGQQVTLSCSPISGHRSVSWYQQTPGQGLQFLFEYFSETQRNKGNFPGRFSGRQFSNSRSEMNVSTLELGDSALYLCASSVNLGLAGAYEQYFGPGTRLTVT.